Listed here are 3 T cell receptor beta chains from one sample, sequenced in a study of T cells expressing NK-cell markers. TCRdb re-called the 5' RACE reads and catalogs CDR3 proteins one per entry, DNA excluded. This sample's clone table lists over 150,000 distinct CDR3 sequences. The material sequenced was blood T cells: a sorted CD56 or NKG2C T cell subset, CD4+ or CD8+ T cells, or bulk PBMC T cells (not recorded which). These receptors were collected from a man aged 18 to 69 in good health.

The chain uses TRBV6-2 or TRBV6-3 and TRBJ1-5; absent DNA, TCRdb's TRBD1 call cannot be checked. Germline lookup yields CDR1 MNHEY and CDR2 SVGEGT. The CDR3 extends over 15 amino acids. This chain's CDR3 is CASRGRDREVQPQHF.

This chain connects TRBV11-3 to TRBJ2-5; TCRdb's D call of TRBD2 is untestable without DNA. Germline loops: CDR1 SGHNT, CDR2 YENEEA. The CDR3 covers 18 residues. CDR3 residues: CASSLGVTSGGVLETQYF.

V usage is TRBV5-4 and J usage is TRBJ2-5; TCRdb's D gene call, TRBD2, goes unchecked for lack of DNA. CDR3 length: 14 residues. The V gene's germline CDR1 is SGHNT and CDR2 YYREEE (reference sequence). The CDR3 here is CASSVGGARETQYF.